Listed here are 9 T cell receptor beta chains from one sample, sequenced in a study of OX40 agonist ivuxolimab in advanced cancers. Sequenced by immunoSEQ multiplex PCR; TCRdb stores in-frame clones only, minus some. The top ten clones hold 0.15% to 0.2% of a sample with approximately 99,000 clones, roughly 95% of them seen once. The sequencing used CD4+ or CD8+ T cells sorted from blood, collected in a trial of the OX40 agonist ivuxolimab. The receptors shown here come from an adult with an advanced solid tumor such as melanoma, head and neck, liver or kidney cancer.

The chain joins TRBV7-2 to TRBJ2-2; 10 bases align to TRBD2. Germline V gives CDR1 SGHTA, CDR2 FQGNSA. The ends lost 0 bases at V and 6 bases at J; junction bases unmatched: 7. The CDR3 is made up of 17 amino acids. The CDR3 nucleotides read TGTGCCAGCAGCTTAGCCAGCGGGGGGGCCTACTCCGGGGAGCTGTTTTTT. It specifies CASSLASGGAYSGELFF.

This chain connects TRBV7-2 to TRBJ2-7; tentatively, D is TRBD1 (5 bases). The CDR3 contains 14 residues. With 2 bases removed from V and 5 bases from J, the gap between germline ends came to 13 bases. Germline CDR1 SGHTA, CDR2 FQGNSA. CDR3 nucleotides: TGTGCCAGCAGCTTAATTCAGGGTTCGAACGAGCAGTACTTC. Translated: CASSLIQGSNEQYF.

The chain employs TRBV5-1 and TRBJ2-7, with 12 bases lining up with TRBD2. The germline V gene has CDR1 SGHRS and CDR2 YFSETQ. V lost 4 bases and J lost 2; bases outside the gene matches: 7. This CDR3 contains 16 residues. The CDR3: CASSPTGLAGTYEQYF. CDR3 nucleotides: TGCGCCAGCAGCCCAACCGGACTAGCGGGGACCTACGAGCAGTACTTC.

The V gene is TRBV18, the J gene TRBJ2-6; maybe TRBD1 (6 bases). Between the trimmed V and J ends, which lost 11 bases and 0 bases, there was a span of 20 bases. The V gene's germline CDR1 is KGHSH and CDR2 LQKENI. The CDR3 loop spans 17 amino acids. The CDR3 is CASLGGREDSGANVLTF. In DNA form, the CDR3 reads TGTGCCTCCCTAGGGGGACGGGAAGACTCTGGGGCCAACGTCCTGACTTTC.

CDR3 in DNA: TGTGCCATCAGTAGGACAGGGAGTCAAGATACGCAGTATTTT. This codes for CAISRTGSQDTQYF. The rearrangement uses TRBV10-3 and TRBJ2-3, with 8 bases matching TRBD1. This CDR3 comprises 14 residues. CDR1 is ENHRY and CDR2 is SYGVKD in the germline V gene. Trimming at V came to 5 bases and at J to 5 bases, leaving 6 bases not matched to a gene.

This clone was seen once. The J gene is TRBJ2-1, the V gene TRBV19; 7 nucleotides agree with TRBD1. V was clipped by 6 bases and J by 4 bases; unmatched bases: 6. The CDR3 is 14 residues long. CDR1 is LNHDA, CDR2 SQIVND, per germline (reference sequence). In nucleotides, the CDR3 is TGTGCCAGTAGCCCCGGGACAGCATACAATGAGCAGTTCTTC. Translating it yields CASSPGTAYNEQFF. The entire variable domain, with the rest obtained from reference TRBV19 and TRBJ2-1, is as follows: DGGITQSPKYLFRKEGQNVTLSCEQNLNHDAMYWYRQDPGQGLRLIYYSQIVNDFQKGDIAEGYSVSREKKESFPLTVTSAQKNPTAFYLCASSPGTAYNEQFFGPGTRLTVL.

The table lists this clone with a few counts. The rearrangement uses TRBV4-1 and TRBJ1-4, with D unclear. Between the trimmed V and J ends, which lost 0 bases and 3 bases, there was a span of 14 bases. The CDR3 covers 17 residues. CDR1 is MGHRA, CDR2 YSYEKL, per germline. For the CDR3, the DNA is TGCGCCAGCAGCCAAGACTATACGACCCAGGCTAATGAAAAACTGTTTTTT. It yields the protein CASSQDYTTQANEKLFF.

The chain has TRBV5-4 and TRBJ2-7; the D gene is possibly TRBD2 (6 bases). The CDR3 is 17 residues long. CDR1 and CDR2 from the germline V gene are SGHNT and YYREEE (reference sequence). The V end lost 4 bases, the J end lost 3 bases, and 23 bases lay between the germline ends. The CDR3 bases are TGTGCCAGCAGCCAAGATCAAGCGGGCCTGGCGGTCTACGAGCAGTACTTC. Translation gives CASSQDQAGLAVYEQYF.

The rearrangement links TRBV4-3 to TRBJ1-6; tentatively, D is TRBD1 (6 bases). This CDR3 has 17 amino acids. V was shortened by 1 base and J by 10 bases, with 20 bases between the two germline ends. Germline values: CDR1 LGHNA, CDR2 YSLEER. The CDR3 sequence: CASSQVAGAMGSSPLHF. As DNA, the CDR3 is TGCGCCAGCAGCCAAGTCGCGGGGGCAATGGGCAGCTCACCCCTCCACTTT.